This T cell receptor (beta chain) comes out of a study of blood T cell repertoires in COVID-19. Study overall: In each case, the material was cDNA or gDNA derived from T cells, B-cell-depleted T cells, or PBMCs.

Original methodology: Amplifying reference gene primers gave estimates of nucleated cell counts. Here immunoSEQ multiplex PCR was the method, and the copy in TCRdb shows in-frame clones only, minus some. The V and J calls and clone size come from that table; D and trimming were worked out from the DNA. This sample carries under 200,000 clones, about 88% of them seen once, and the ten largest clones take approximately 6%. Points on this clone: A read error may account for a junction end that differs from germline.

Per germline, CDR1 SSHAT and CDR2 FNYEAQ (reference sequence). The CDR3 is 16 amino acids. The chain recombines TRBV7-7 with TRBJ2-6; D remains ambiguous. The sequenced material came from peripheral blood. The sequence was obtained from a man aged 35 to 55 with active or convalescent COVID-19. The DNA for the CDR3 is TGTGCTAGCAGCCCGATCCTTAGCTCTGGGGCCAACGTCCTGACTTTC. As protein: CASSPILSSGANVLTF.